These T cell receptor beta chains were read from a single sample in a study of beta chain features in type 1 diabetes. The method was immunoSEQ multiplex PCR; TCRdb's version includes in-frame clones alone and lacks a portion of them. The sample shows hundreds of thousands of clones, roughly 30% of them seen only once. The sample consisted of naive CD4+ T cells from blood. The source of these receptors is a man in his late teens or twenties in good health. CDR3s include the opening cysteine and the closing phenylalanine or tryptophan. D genes are given only for firm matches. The size field is filled for only some rows; it gives once, few, many or a size class.

D	V	size	J	DNA	CDR3
NA	TRBV18	few	TRBJ1-4	TGTGCCAGCTCACCGGGGAGCGTAACTAATGAAAAACTGTTTTTT	CASSPGSVTNEKLFF
NA	TRBV30	few	TRBJ2-5	TGTGCCTGGAGTGTACGAGGGGAGCGAGAGACCCAGTACTTC	CAWSVRGERETQYF
NA	TRBV4-2	few	TRBJ1-5	TGTGCCAGCAGCCAAGCGGGGACTGGCAATCAGCCCCAGCATTTT	CASSQAGTGNQPQHF
NA	TRBV5-1	few	TRBJ2-1	TGCGCCAGCAGCTTGGCTTCCGGGTCTGAGCAGTTCTTC	CASSLASGSEQFF
NA	TRBV7-2	NA	TRBJ2-1	TGTGCCAGCAGCCGCCAGCGTACTGAGCAGTTCTTC	CASSRQRTEQFF
NA	TRBV4-1	few	TRBJ2-3	TGCGCCAGCAGCCTTGAGGGAACTAGCTCAGATACGCAGTATTTT	CASSLEGTSSDTQYF
NA	TRBV30	NA	TRBJ1-2	TGTGCCTGGAGTCTGGGCCCAAACTATGGCTACACCTTC	CAWSLGPNYGYTF
TRBD1	TRBV30	NA	TRBJ2-2	TGTGCCTGGACTCGTCCCGGGACAGCCGGGGAGCTGTTTTTT	CAWTRPGTAGELFF
NA	TRBV30	few	TRBJ2-2	TGTGCCTGGAATGTCTGGCTCACCGGGGAGCTGGTTTTT	CAWNVWLTGELVF
TRBD2	TRBV30	few	TRBJ2-5	TGTGCCTGGAGTGTTTTTGGCGGGAGCCAAGAGACCCAGTACTTC	CAWSVFGGSQETQYF
NA	TRBV11-1	NA	TRBJ2-1	TGTGCCAGCAGCTTAGTCGGGGTCGCAGGGATCAATGAGCAGTTCTTC	CASSLVGVAGINEQFF
NA	TRBV5-1	once	TRBJ1-4	TGCGCCAGCAGCTTGGAAGGCGGCCTTGGAAAACTGTTTTTT	CASSLEGGLGKLFF
NA	TRBV23-1	NA	TRBJ1-1	TGCGCCAGCAGTCACCCAGCGGGAAGGGCGGTGGCTTTCTTT	CASSHPAGRAVAFF
NA	TRBV10-3	NA	TRBJ2-6	TGTGCCATCAGTGGCCCGGGGAGGAACTCTGGGGCCAACGTCCTGACTTTC	CAISGPGRNSGANVLTF
TRBD1	TRBV28	NA	TRBJ2-7	TGTGCCAGCAGTTCCCACGGGACAGGGACCTACGAGCAGTACTTC	CASSSHGTGTYEQYF
NA	TRBV9	few	TRBJ1-3	TGTGCCAGCAGCTCAACCACAGGGTCTGGAAACACCATATATTTT	CASSSTTGSGNTIYF
TRBD2	TRBV7-6	few	TRBJ2-3	TGTGCCAGCAGCTTAGGTTGGATAGCGGGAGGTGATACGCAGTATTTT	CASSLGWIAGGDTQYF
NA	TRBV27	few	TRBJ2-1	TGTGCCAGCAGTCCCTTGATTAAAGCGGTCGATGAGCAGTTCTTC	CASSPLIKAVDEQFF
NA	TRBV30	NA	TRBJ1-1	TGTGCCTGGAGTAGGGCCGGGGGTGAAGCTTTCTTT	CAWSRAGGEAFF
NA	TRBV28	few	TRBJ2-6	TGTGCCAGCAGTTCGGTAGGCTCTGGGGCCAACGTCCTGACTTTC	CASSSVGSGANVLTF
NA	TRBV20-1	NA	TRBJ2-1	TGCAGTGCTAGACGAGGCAATGAGCAGTTCTTC	CSARRGNEQFF
NA	TRBV2	NA	TRBJ1-2	TGTGCCGGAGGGGTTGTTGTTGGCTACACCTTC	CAGGVVVGYTF
TRBD2	TRBV2	NA	TRBJ2-2	TGTGCCAGCAGTGAAATTAGCGGGAGTTACACCGGGGAGCTGTTTTTT	CASSEISGSYTGELFF
NA	TRBV5-1	few	TRBJ2-5	TGCGCCAGCAGCGGGGACCAAGAGACCCAGTACTTC	CASSGDQETQYF
TRBD2	TRBV2	NA	TRBJ2-3	TGTGCCAGCCTCGCTGGACTAGCGGGAACAGATACGCAGTATTTT	CASLAGLAGTDTQYF
TRBD1	TRBV5-4	NA	TRBJ1-2	TGTGCCAGCACGACAGGGGCTTATGGCTACACCTTC	CASTTGAYGYTF
NA	TRBV28	few	TRBJ1-2	TGTGCCAGCAGTTTAATCGGCAATAACTATGGCTACACCTTC	CASSLIGNNYGYTF
NA	TRBV14	NA	TRBJ2-2	TGTGCCAGCAGCCAAGCCGCCACCGGGGAGCTGTTTTTT	CASSQAATGELFF
NA	TRBV7-2	NA	TRBJ1-4	TGTGCCAGCAGCTCTCAAGGGTCAACTAATGAAAAACTGTTTTTT	CASSSQGSTNEKLFF